One sample yielded the 10 T cell receptor beta chains listed below, sequenced in a study of CD8+ T cells in alopecia areata. Following extraction, RNA underwent reverse transcription to cDNA, which served as the sequencing template. Sequenced by immunoSEQ multiplex PCR; TCRdb stores in-frame clones only, minus some. The sample has 140,000 to 150,000 clones, around three fifths seen once. The source was CD4+ T cells sorted from blood, collected at week 0. The receptors here all came from a human donor with alopecia areata.

This clone occurred a few times. This sequence joins TRBV29-1 and TRBJ1-2; 7 positions agree with TRBD1. Germline CDR1 and CDR2: SQVTM and ANQGSEA. V gave up 5 bases and J gave up 1 base; unmatched junction bases: 7. This CDR3 has 14 residues. CDR3 nucleotides: TGCAGCGTTTCAGGGGGTAAAGATAACTATGGCTACACCTTC. Protein sequence: CSVSGGKDNYGYTF.

The chain is built from TRBV19 and TRBJ2-4, with D possibly matching TRBD2 (5 bases). The CDR3 length is 13 residues. The germline V gene has CDR1 LNHDA and CDR2 SQIVND (reference sequence). V lost 5 bases and J lost 8, with 13 bases in between. The CDR3 region has the DNA TGTGCCAGTAGTGTCCTGAGGGAGTACATTCAGTACTTC. This gives the protein CASSVLREYIQYF.

CDR3 nucleotide sequence: TGCGCCAGCAGCCCAGGACAGGGTGGCGAGCAGTACTTC. Its translation is CASSPGQGGEQYF. The chain combines TRBV5-1 with TRBJ2-7, with 8 bases identical to TRBD1. The CDR3 totals 13 residues. Germline CDR1 reads SGHRS; CDR2 reads YFSETQ. Germline trimming cut 4 bases from V and 6 bases from J; bases unmatched to any gene: 6.

The J gene is TRBJ1-6, the V gene TRBV9; 7 nucleotides match TRBD1. The CDR3 spans 16 residues. Unmatched junction bases numbered 13, after V lost 3 bases and J lost 10 bases. The germline gives CDR1 SGDLS, CDR2 YYNGEE. DNA for the CDR3: TGTGCCAGCAGCGCAAGCGACAGGGTCGGATCCTCACCCCTCCACTTT. This sequence encodes CASSASDRVGSSPLHF. The whole variable domain, remainder taken from reference TRBV9 and TRBJ1-6, is DSGVTQTPKHLITATGQRVTLRCSPRSGDLSVYWYQQSLDQGLQFLIQYYNGEERAKGNILERFSAQQFPDLHSELNLSSLELGDSALYFCASSASDRVGSSPLHFGNGTRLTVT.

CDR3 sequence: CASSPRRWETQYF. DNA for the CDR3: TGCGCCAGCAGCCCTCGAAGATGGGAGACCCAGTACTTC. The gene calls are TRBV4-3 and TRBJ2-5, with no clear D. Trimming cost V 4 bases and J 5 bases, with 11 bases left between them. Germline loops: CDR1 LGHNA, CDR2 YSLEER. This CDR3 is 13 amino acids long.

This clone was seen a few times. CDR3 protein: CAWATGGIEKLFF. CDR3 sequence (DNA): TGTGCCTGGGCGACAGGGGGCATTGAAAAACTGTTTTTT. V and J are TRBV30 and TRBJ1-4, with TRBD1 matching 10 bases. This CDR3 has 13 residues. The J segment lost 7 bases and the V segment lost 5 bases, leaving 4 bases of the junction unmatched. Looked up from germline, CDR1 is GTSNPN and CDR2 is SVGIG (reference sequence).

The chain is built from TRBV4-1 and TRBJ2-5, with 12 bases aligning to TRBD2. Unmatched junction bases numbered 8, after V lost 1 base and J lost 5 bases. Germline lookup yields CDR1 MGHRA and CDR2 YSYEKL. The CDR3 is made up of 17 amino acids. The CDR3 protein is CASSQVSSGGAVETQYF. The DNA for the CDR3 is TGCGCCAGCAGCCAAGTCTCTAGCGGGGGGGCCGTGGAGACCCAGTACTTC.

There are a few counts of this clone. The gene calls are TRBV9 and TRBJ1-2; D unclear. V lost 0 bases and J lost 2, with 5 bases in between. Germline CDR1 is SGDLS and CDR2 is YYNGEE. The length of the CDR3 is 13 residues. CDR3 amino acids: CASSVVDNYGYTF. The CDR3 DNA reads as TGTGCCAGCAGCGTAGTAGACAACTATGGCTACACCTTC.

The chain combines TRBV7-2 with TRBJ1-2; no clear D. Trimming cost V 6 bases and J 2 bases, with 13 bases left between them. CDR3 size: 14 residues. Germline CDR1 is SGHTA and CDR2 is FQGNSA. CDR3 sequence reads: CASSPLGGNYGYTF. CDR3 nucleotide sequence: TGTGCCAGCAGTCCCCTCGGAGGGAACTATGGCTACACCTTC.

This clone has only one observation. The chain couples TRBV7-6 to TRBJ1-5; D is perhaps TRBD1 (6 bases). The CDR3 consists of 15 residues. Trimming left V 4 bases short and J 5 bases short, with 15 bases between. Germline V CDR1 and CDR2: SGHVS, FNYEAQ. The chain's CDR3 is CASSSRPQGHQPQHF. The CDR3 DNA sequence: TGTGCCAGCAGCTCCCGCCCACAGGGCCATCAGCCCCAGCATTTT.